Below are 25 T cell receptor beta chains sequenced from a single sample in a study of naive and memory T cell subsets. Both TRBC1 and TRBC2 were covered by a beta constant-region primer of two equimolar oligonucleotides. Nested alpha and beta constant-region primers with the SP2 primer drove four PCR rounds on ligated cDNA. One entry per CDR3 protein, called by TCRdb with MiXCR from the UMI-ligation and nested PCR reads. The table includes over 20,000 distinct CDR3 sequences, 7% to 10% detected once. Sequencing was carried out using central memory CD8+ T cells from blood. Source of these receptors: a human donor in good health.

The CDR3 is CSARLPGTHPRANTGELFF. CDR3 bases: TGCAGTGCTAGACTCCCGGGGACACATCCGAGGGCGAACACCGGGGAGCTGTTTTTT. This chain links TRBV20-1 with TRBJ2-2, with D possibly matching TRBD1 (6 bases). This CDR3 spans 19 amino acids. V was trimmed by 2 bases and J by 0 bases, leaving 22 bases between them. Germline V lookup: CDR1 DFQATT, CDR2 SNEGSKA (reference sequence).

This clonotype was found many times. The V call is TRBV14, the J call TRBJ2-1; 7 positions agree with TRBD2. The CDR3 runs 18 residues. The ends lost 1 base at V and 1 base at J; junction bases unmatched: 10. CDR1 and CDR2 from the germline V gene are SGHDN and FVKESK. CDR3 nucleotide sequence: TGTGCCAGCAGCCAAGGGTTGGGGGGGTCGCCTTCCTACAATGAGCAGTTCTTC. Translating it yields CASSQGLGGSPSYNEQFF.

CDR3 bases: TGCGCCAGCAGCCAAGCTTCCACGGGCCAAAAAAACGAGCAGTACTTC. Amino acids: CASSQASTGQKNEQYF. V is TRBV4-1 and J is TRBJ2-7; D is ambiguous. Trimming removed 1 base at V and 5 bases at J, with 18 bases between. Germline CDR1 is MGHRA and CDR2 is YSYEKL. The CDR3 sequence is 16 residues long.

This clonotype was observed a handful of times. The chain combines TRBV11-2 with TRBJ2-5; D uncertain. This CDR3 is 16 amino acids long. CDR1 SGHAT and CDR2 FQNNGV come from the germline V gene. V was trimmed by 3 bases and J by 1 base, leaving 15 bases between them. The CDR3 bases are TGTGCCAGCAGCTTGTCCTCTTTAGGGTTCCAAGAGACCCAGTACTTC. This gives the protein CASSLSSLGFQETQYF.

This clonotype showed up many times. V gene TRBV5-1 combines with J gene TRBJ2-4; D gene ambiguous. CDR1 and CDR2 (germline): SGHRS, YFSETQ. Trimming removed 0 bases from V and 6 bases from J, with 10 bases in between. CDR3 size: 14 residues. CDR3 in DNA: TGCGCCAGCAGCTTGGCAGGAATCGGAAACATTCAGTACTTC. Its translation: CASSLAGIGNIQYF.

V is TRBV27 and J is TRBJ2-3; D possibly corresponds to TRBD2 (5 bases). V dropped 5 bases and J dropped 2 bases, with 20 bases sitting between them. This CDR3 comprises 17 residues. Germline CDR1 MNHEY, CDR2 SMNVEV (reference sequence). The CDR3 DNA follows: TGTGCCAGCAGTCTGACGGGTAGCGAGACCAACACAGATACGCAGTATTTT. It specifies CASSLTGSETNTDTQYF.

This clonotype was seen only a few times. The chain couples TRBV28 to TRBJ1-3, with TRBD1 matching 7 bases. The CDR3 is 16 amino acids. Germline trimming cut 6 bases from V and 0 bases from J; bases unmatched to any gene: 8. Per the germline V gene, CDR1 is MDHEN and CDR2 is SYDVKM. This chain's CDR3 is CASSLGTDGSGNTIYF. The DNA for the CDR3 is TGTGCCAGCAGCTTGGGGACAGATGGCTCTGGAAACACCATATATTTT. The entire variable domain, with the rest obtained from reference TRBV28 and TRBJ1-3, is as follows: DVKVTQSSRYLVKRTGEKVFLECVQDMDHENMFWYRQDPGLGLRLIYFSYDVKMKEKGDIPEGYSVSREKKERFSLILESASTNQTSMYLCASSLGTDGSGNTIYFGEGSWLTVV.

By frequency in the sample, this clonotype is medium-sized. CDR3 residues: CATVDGYNEQFF. CDR3 sequence (DNA): TGTGCCACCGTGGACGGATACAATGAGCAGTTCTTC. This chain uses TRBV11-2 with TRBJ2-1; D is ambiguous. The CDR3 totals 12 residues. The V gene lost 10 bases and the J gene lost 4 bases, with 11 bases spanning the gap. Germline values: CDR1 SGHAT, CDR2 FQNNGV.

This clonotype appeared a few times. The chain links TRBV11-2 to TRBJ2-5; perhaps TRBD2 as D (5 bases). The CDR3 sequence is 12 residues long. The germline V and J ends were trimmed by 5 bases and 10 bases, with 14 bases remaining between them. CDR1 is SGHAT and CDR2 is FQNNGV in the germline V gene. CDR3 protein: CASSRWTWDQYF. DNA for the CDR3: TGTGCCAGCAGCCGCTGGACTTGGGACCAGTACTTC.

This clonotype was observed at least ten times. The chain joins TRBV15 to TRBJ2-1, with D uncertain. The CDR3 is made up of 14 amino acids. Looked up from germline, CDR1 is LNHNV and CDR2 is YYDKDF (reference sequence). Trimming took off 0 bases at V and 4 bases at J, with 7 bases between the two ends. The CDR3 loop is CATSREAAYNEQFF. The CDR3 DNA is TGTGCCACCAGCAGAGAGGCGGCTTACAATGAGCAGTTCTTC.

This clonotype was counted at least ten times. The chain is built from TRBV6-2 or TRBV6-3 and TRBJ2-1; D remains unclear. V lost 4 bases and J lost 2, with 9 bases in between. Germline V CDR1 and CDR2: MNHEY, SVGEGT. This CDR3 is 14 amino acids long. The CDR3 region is CASSFETAYNEQFF. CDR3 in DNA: TGTGCCAGCAGTTTTGAGACCGCCTACAATGAGCAGTTCTTC.

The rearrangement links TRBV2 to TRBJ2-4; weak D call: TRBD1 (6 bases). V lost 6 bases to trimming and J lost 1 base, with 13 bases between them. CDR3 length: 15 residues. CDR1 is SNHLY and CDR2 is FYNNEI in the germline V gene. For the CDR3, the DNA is TGTGCCAGCAGAGGAACAGGGCTGGCCAAAAACATTCAGTACTTC. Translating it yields CASRGTGLAKNIQYF.

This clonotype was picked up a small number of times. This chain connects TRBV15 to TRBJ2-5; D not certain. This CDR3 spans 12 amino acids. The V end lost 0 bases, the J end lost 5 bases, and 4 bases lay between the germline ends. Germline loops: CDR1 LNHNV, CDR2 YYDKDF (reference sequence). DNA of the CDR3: TGTGCCACCAGCAGAGATTTCGAGACCCAGTACTTC. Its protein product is CATSRDFETQYF.

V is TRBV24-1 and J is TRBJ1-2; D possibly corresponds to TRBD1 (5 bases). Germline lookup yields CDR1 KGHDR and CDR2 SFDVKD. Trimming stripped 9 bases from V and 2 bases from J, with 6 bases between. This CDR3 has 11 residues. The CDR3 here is CATQGNYGYTF. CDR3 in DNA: TGTGCCACCCAGGGAAACTATGGCTACACCTTC.

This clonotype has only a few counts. The CDR3 nucleotides read TGTGCCAGCAGCCCGCGATCGGGACAGATCCCTGAGCAGTTCTTC. Translating gives CASSPRSGQIPEQFF. The chain recombines TRBV9 with TRBJ2-1; the match to TRBD1 covers 7 bases. V trimming: 4 bases; J trimming: 9 bases; junction bases outside the gene matches: 13. Germline CDR1 SGDLS, CDR2 YYNGEE. The CDR3 is made up of 15 amino acids.

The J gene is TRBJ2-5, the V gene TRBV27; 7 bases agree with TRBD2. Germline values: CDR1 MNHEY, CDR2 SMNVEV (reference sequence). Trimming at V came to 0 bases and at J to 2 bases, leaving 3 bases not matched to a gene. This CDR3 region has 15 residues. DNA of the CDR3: TGTGCCAGCAGTTTATCTAGCGGGCCACAAGAGACCCAGTACTTC. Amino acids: CASSLSSGPQETQYF.

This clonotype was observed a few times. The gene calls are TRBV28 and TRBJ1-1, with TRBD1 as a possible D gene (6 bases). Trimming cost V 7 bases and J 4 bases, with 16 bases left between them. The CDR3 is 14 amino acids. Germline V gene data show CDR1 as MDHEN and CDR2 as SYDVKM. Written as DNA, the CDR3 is TGTGCCAGCACCCCTAGACAGGAGGGCACTGAAGCTTTCTTT. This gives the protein CASTPRQEGTEAFF.

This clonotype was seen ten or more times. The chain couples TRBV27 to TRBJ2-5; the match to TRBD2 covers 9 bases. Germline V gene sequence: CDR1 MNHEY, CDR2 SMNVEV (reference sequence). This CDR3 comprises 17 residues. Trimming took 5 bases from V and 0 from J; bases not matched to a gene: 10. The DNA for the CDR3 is TGTGCCAGCAGTCCAAACTCAGCGGGAGGCCACCAAGAGACCCAGTACTTC. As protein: CASSPNSAGGHQETQYF.

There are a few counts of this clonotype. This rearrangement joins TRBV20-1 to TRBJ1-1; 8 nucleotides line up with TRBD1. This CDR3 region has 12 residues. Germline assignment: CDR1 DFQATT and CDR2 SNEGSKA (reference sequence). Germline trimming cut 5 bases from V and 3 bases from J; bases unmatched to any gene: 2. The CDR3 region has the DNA TGCAGTGCTCCGACAGGGGACACTGAAGCTTTCTTT. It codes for CSAPTGDTEAFF.

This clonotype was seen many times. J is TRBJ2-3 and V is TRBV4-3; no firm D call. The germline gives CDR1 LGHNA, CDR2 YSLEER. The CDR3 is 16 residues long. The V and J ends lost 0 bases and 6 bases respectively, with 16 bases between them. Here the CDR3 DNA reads TGCGCCAGCAGCCAAGAGGGCAGAACTTCGGAGGATACGCAGTATTTT. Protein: CASSQEGRTSEDTQYF.

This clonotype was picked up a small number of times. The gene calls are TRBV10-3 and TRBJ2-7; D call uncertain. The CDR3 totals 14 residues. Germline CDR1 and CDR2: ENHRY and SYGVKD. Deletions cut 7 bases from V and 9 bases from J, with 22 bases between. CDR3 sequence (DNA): TGTGCCATCAAAGGGCTACTACCCCAAGTGGTGCAGTACTTC. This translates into CAIKGLLPQVVQYF.

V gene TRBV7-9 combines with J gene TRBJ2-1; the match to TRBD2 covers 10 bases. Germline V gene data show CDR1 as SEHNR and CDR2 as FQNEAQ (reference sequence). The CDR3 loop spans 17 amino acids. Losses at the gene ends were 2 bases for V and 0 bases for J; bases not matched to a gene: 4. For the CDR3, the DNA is TGTGCCAGCAGCTTACGACTAGCGGGTCTCTCCTACAATGAGCAGTTCTTC. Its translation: CASSLRLAGLSYNEQFF. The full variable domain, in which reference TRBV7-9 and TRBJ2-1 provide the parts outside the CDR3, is DTGVSQNPRHKITKRGQNVTFRCDPISEHNRLYWYRQTLGQGPEFLTYFQNEAQLEKSRLLSDRFSAERPKGSFSTLEIQRTEQGDSAMYLCASSLRLAGLSYNEQFFGPGTRLTVL.

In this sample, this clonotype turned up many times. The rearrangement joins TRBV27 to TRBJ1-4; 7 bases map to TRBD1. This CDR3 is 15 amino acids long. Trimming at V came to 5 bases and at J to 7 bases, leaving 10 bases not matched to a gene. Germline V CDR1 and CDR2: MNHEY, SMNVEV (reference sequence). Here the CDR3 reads CASSPDRVTAEKLFF. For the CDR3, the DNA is TGTGCCAGCAGTCCTGACAGGGTAACTGCTGAAAAACTGTTTTTT.

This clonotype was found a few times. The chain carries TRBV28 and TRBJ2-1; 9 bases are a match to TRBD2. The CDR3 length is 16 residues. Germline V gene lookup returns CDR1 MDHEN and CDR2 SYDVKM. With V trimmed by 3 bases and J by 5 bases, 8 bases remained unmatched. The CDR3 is CASSFGGTSINNEQFF. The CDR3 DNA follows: TGTGCCAGCAGTTTTGGAGGGACTAGCATCAACAATGAGCAGTTCTTC.

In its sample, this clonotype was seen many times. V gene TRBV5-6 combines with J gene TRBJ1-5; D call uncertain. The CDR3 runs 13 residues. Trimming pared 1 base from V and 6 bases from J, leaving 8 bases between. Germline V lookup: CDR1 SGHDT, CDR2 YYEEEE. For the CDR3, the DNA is TGTGCCAGCAGCTTGAGAAGTGGTCAGCCCCAGCATTTT. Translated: CASSLRSGQPQHF.